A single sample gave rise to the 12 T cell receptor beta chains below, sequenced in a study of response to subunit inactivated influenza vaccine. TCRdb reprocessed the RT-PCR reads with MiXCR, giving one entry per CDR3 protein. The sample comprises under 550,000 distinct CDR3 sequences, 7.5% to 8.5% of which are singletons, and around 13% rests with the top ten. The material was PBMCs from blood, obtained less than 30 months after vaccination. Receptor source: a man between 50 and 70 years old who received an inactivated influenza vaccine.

The CDR3, as DNA: TGTGCCAGCAGGGAGGGGACAGGACCGTACGAGCAGTACTTC. It yields the protein CASREGTGPYEQYF. This chain links TRBV2 with TRBJ2-7; 8 bases align to TRBD1. The CDR3 sequence is 14 residues long. The trim removed 6 bases at V and 4 bases at J, leaving 8 bases unmatched. Looked up from germline, CDR1 is SNHLY and CDR2 is FYNNEI.

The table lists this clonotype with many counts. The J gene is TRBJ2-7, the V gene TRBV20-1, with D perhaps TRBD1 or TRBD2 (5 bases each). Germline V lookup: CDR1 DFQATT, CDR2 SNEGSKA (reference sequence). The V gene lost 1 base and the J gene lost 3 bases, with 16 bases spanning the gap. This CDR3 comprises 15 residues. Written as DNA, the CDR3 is TGCAGTGCTAGAGTATTCGGGACGGGTGACTACGAGCAGTACTTC. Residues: CSARVFGTGDYEQYF.

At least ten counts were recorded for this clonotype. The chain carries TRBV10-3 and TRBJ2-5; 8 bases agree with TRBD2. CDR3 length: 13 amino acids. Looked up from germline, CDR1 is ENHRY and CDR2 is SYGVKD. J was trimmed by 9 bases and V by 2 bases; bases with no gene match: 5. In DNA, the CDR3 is TGTGCCATCAGTGAGACCCCGACTAGCGCCCAGTACTTC. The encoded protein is CAISETPTSAQYF.

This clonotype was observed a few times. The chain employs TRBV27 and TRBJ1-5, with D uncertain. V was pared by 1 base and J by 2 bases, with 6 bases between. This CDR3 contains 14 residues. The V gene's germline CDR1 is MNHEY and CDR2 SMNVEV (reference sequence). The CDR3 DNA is TGTGCCAGCAGTTTATGGGCAGGCAATCAGCCCCAGCATTTT. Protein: CASSLWAGNQPQHF.

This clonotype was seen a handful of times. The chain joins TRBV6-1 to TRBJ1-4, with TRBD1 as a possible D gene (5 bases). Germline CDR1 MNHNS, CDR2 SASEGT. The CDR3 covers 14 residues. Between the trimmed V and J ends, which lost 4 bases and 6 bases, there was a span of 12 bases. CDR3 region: CASSVAGRDEKLFF. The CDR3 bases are TGTGCCAGCAGTGTCGCGGGGCGGGATGAAAAACTGTTTTTT.

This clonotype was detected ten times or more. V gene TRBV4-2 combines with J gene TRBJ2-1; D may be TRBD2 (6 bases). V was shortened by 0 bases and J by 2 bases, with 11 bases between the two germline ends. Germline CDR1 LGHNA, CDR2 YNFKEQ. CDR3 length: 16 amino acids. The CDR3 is CASSQDLAGTYNEQFF. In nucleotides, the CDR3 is TGTGCCAGCAGCCAAGATCTGGCGGGGACCTACAATGAGCAGTTCTTC.

The CDR3 here is CASSTTWEAMNSPLHF. The CDR3 DNA follows: TGTGCCAGTAGTACCACCTGGGAAGCAATGAATTCACCCCTCCACTTT. The chain combines TRBV19 with TRBJ1-6; D not resolved. This CDR3 has 16 residues. Trimming shortened V by 4 bases and J by 7 bases, and 17 bases separated the two germline ends. CDR1 is LNHDA and CDR2 is SQIVND in the germline V gene (reference sequence).

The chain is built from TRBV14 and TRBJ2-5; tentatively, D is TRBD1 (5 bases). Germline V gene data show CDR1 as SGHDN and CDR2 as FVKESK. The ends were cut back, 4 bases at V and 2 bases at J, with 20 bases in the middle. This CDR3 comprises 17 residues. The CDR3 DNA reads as TGTGCCAGCAGCCCCCTAACCGGAAGGGGTTGGCAAGAGACCCAGTACTTC. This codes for CASSPLTGRGWQETQYF.

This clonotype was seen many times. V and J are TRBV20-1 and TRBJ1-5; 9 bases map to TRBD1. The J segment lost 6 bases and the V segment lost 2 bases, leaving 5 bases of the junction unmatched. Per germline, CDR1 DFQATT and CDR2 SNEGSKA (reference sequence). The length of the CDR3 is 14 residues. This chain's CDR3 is CSARKQGAIQPQHF. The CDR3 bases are TGCAGTGCTAGAAAACAGGGGGCGATTCAGCCCCAGCATTTT.

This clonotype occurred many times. CDR3 sequence: CATGGGELFF. CDR3 coding DNA: TGTGCCACCGGAGGCGGGGAGCTGTTTTTT. This rearrangement joins TRBV7-9 to TRBJ2-2; D perhaps matches TRBD2 (5 bases). The CDR3 loop spans 10 amino acids. Trimming stripped 10 bases from V and 7 bases from J, with 7 bases between. Germline V gives CDR1 SEHNR, CDR2 FQNEAQ (reference sequence).

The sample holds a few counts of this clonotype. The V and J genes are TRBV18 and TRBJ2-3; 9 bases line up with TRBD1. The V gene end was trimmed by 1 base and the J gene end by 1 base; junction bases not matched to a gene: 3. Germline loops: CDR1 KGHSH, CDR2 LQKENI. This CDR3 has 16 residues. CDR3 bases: TGTGCCAGCTCACCACGGGGACAGGGTGGCACAGATACGCAGTATTTT. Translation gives CASSPRGQGGTDTQYF.

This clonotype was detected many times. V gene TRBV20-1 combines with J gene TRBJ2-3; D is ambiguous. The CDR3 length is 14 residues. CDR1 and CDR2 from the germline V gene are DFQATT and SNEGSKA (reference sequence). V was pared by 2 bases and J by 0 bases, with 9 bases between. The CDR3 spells CSARRFPSTDTQYF. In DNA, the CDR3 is TGCAGTGCTAGACGGTTCCCTAGCACAGATACGCAGTATTTT.